What follows are 9 T cell receptor beta chains derived from one specimen sequenced in a study of radiation and T cells in renal cell carcinoma. Time point noted: blood 2 weeks post-SBRT. As for treatment: 15 Gy SBRT to primary tumor, nephrectomy 4 weeks later. Assay used: immunoSEQ multiplex PCR; TCRdb lists only in-frame clones, some missing. The table records 160,000 or so clones, roughly 86% of them present only once. The input for sequencing was blood, taken from a patient whose treatment included radiotherapy and nephrectomy. These receptors were obtained from a woman between 45 and 65 years old with renal cell carcinoma.

This chain joins TRBV4-3 and TRBJ1-4, with D unclear. The CDR3 has 16 residues. CDR1 is LGHNA and CDR2 is YSLEER in the germline V gene. Between the trimmed V and J ends, which lost 0 bases and 6 bases, there was a span of 14 bases. The CDR3 nucleotides read TGCGCCAGCAGCCAAGATCTAGAAGGTGGTTATGAAAAACTGTTTTTT. Amino acids: CASSQDLEGGYEKLFF.

The V and J genes are TRBV30 and TRBJ2-2, with D possibly matching TRBD2 (7 bases). Between the trimmed V and J ends, which lost 2 bases and 6 bases, there was a span of 13 bases. This CDR3 spans 14 amino acids. CDR1 and CDR2 from the germline V gene are GTSNPN and SVGIG (reference sequence). The chain's CDR3 is CAWSRGANSGELFF. The CDR3 nucleotides read TGTGCCTGGAGTCGGGGGGCCAACTCCGGGGAGCTGTTTTTT.

Concerning this clone itself: A junction end diverges from the germline sequence, so it may reflect a read error. The V gene is TRBV7-7, the J gene TRBJ2-7; D possibly corresponds to TRBD2 (5 bases). Per germline, CDR1 SSHAT and CDR2 FNYEAQ (reference sequence). This CDR3 contains 15 residues. The CDR3 is CASSPGPGNSYEQYF. The DNA of the CDR3 is TGTGCTAGCAGCCCCGGACCCGGGAATAGTTACGAGCAGTACTTC.

This chain connects TRBV5-8 to TRBJ2-3, with TRBD1 matching 11 bases. The germline CDR1 and CDR2 sequences are SGHTS and YDEGEE. J was trimmed by 3 bases and V by 3 bases; bases with no gene match: 6. CDR3 length: 16 residues. CDR3 DNA: TGTGCCAGCAGCTACGGACAGGGGGCGTTTACAGATACGCAGTATTTT. Amino acid sequence: CASSYGQGAFTDTQYF. Looking up the rest from reference TRBV5-8 and TRBJ2-3 gives the full variable domain: EAGVTQSPTHLIKTRGQQATLRCSPISGHTSVYWYQQALGLGLQFLLWYDEGEERNRGNFPPRFSGRQFPNYSSELNVNALELEDSALYLCASSYGQGAFTDTQYFGPGTRLTVL.

This clone was counted once. The chain joins TRBV10-3 to TRBJ2-3; TRBD2 aligns across 8 bases. The germline V gene encodes CDR1 ENHRY and CDR2 SYGVKD. The trim removed 0 bases at V and 6 bases at J, leaving 8 bases unmatched. This CDR3 region has 16 residues. The CDR3 region has the DNA TGTGCCATCAGTGAGTCACGGGGGGGGGCCATCGATACGCAGTATTTT. This encodes CAISESRGGAIDTQYF.

The chain carries TRBV6-5 and TRBJ1-1; 7 nucleotides line up with TRBD1. Germline values: CDR1 MNHEY, CDR2 SVGAGI. J was trimmed by 7 bases and V by 7 bases; bases with no gene match: 12. The CDR3 runs 14 residues. CDR3 nucleotide sequence: TGTGCCAGCAAACACAGGGGTCTGCTACATGAAGCTTTCTTT. Translated: CASKHRGLLHEAFF.

This chain connects TRBV5-1 to TRBJ1-2; D gene ambiguous. Trimming shortened V by 0 bases and J by 6 bases, and 12 bases separated the two germline ends. The CDR3 spans 14 residues. Germline V lookup: CDR1 SGHRS, CDR2 YFSETQ. The chain's CDR3 is CASSLEGEVNGYTF. DNA for the CDR3: TGCGCCAGCAGCTTGGAGGGCGAAGTAAATGGCTACACCTTC.

The chain uses TRBV6-1 and TRBJ1-5, with 8 bases fitting TRBD1. Germline lookup yields CDR1 MNHNS and CDR2 SASEGT. The V and J ends lost 6 bases and 6 bases, in that order; junction bases with no gene match: 10. CDR3 size: 15 residues. For the CDR3, the DNA is TGTGCCAGCAGACCCAACAGGGGGATGGTTCAGCCCCAGCATTTT. Encoded protein: CASRPNRGMVQPQHF.

The chain uses TRBV7-6 and TRBJ2-1, with D perhaps assigned TRBD1 or TRBD2 (6 bases each). This CDR3 is 16 amino acids long. V was shortened by 5 bases and J by 2 bases, with 16 bases between the two germline ends. CDR1 SGHVS and CDR2 FNYEAQ come from the germline V gene. The CDR3 region has the DNA TGTGCCAGCAGCCCCGTTGTGGGGGGCGCCTACAATGAGCAGTTCTTC. This translates into CASSPVVGGAYNEQFF.